This TCR beta chain is from a study of T cell clones after liver transplantation. Study in general: In this trial, immunosuppression withdrawal was attempted within 2 years of liver transplant. TCRbeta sequencing after a pre-transplant mixed lymphocyte reaction identified graft-donor-reactive clones, later tracked in post-transplant blood. Findings of the study overall: In a couple of subjects, few donor cells limited the measurable donor-reactive repertoire. Graft donor-reactive T cells may have migrated into the graft rather than being deleted.

Remarks on this clone: Its antigen is still unknown.

This CDR3 has 15 amino acids. Trimming left V 5 bases short and J 3 bases short, with 16 bases between. Germline CDR1 and CDR2: MDHEN and SYDVKM. Generated by immunoSEQ multiplex PCR, the TCRdb table keeps only in-frame clones and is missing some. Of around 77,000 clones listed, about 80% are singletons. The gene calls are TRBV28 and TRBJ1-2; perhaps TRBD1 as D (6 bases). The sample consisted of CD4+ T cells from blood, taken 12 months after liver transplant. This receptor was taken from a human patient who received a liver transplant. A subset of T cells may come from the graft donor. The CDR3 DNA sequence: TGTGCCAGCAGTAACACAGGGTTTGGGGACTATGGCTACACCTTC. Protein: CASSNTGFGDYGYTF.